This T cell receptor beta chain was recorded in a study of CD8 T cells in Susac syndrome. The multiple sclerosis controls were treatment-naive patients affected by stable or active relapsing-remitting disease. With random hexamers, about 0.5 to 1 ug RNA was reverse transcribed. An immunoSEQ multiplex PCR generated amplified TCR beta CDR3 products spanning 54 Vbeta and 13 Jbeta. TCRdb re-analysed the immunoSEQ multiplex PCR reads in MiXCR, keeping a single row per CDR3 protein. The sample lists approximately 140,000 distinct CDR3 sequences, around 85% occurring once. CDR1 is MNHEY, CDR2 SMNVEV, per germline (reference sequence). The V gene end was trimmed by 7 bases and the J gene end by 2 bases; junction bases not matched to a gene: 8. This CDR3 is 15 amino acids long.

This TCR came from a human donor with multiple sclerosis. The rearrangement links TRBV27 to TRBJ2-5, with 9 bases fitting TRBD1. Sequencing was done on a sample of CD8+ T cells from PBMCs. The CDR3 bases are TGTGCCAGCATGGACAGGGGCGAAACTCAAGAGACCCAGTACTTC. Translated, it gives CASMDRGETQETQYF.